What follows describes a single T cell receptor (beta chain). Using its own MiXCR run on the RT-PCR reads, TCRdb lists one record per CDR3 protein. The sample includes about 230,000 distinct CDR3 sequences, around an eighth of them seen just once. With 0 bases removed from V and 10 bases from J, the gap between germline ends came to 16 bases. The CDR3 runs to 14 residues. Germline V gene lookup returns CDR1 SGHNT and CDR2 YYREEE (reference sequence). The sample is drawn from a study of patients and donors after allogeneic stem cell transplantation. Sample: blood, either unsorted or a sorted T cell fraction (not recorded which). The TCR sequence derives from a human donor who was either an allogeneic HSCT recipient or a stem cell or donor lymphocyte infusion donor (not recorded which). It is not recorded whose cells these are; they may come from a transplant donor. The chain uses TRBV5-4 and TRBJ1-1; a weak D match, TRBD1 (6 bases). The CDR3 loop is CASSLVGATRGAFF. As DNA, the CDR3 is TGTGCCAGCAGCTTGGTGGGGGCCACACGGGGAGCTTTCTTT.